Here is one T cell receptor (beta chain) with its context. The germline gives CDR1 MNHEY, CDR2 SMNVEV (reference sequence). The CDR3 runs 16 residues. V lost 0 bases and J 1 base, leaving 10 bases between the germline ends. This specimen comes from a study of blood T cell repertoires in COVID-19. As for the study in general: Some COVID-19 samples were acute and others convalescent; all came from the United States, Italy and Spain.

Here immunoSEQ multiplex PCR was the method, and the copy in TCRdb shows in-frame clones only, minus some. The table shows 300,000 to 450,000 clones, with approximately 89% occurring only once. Seattle participants joined during active infection and were tracked over time. The receptor's source is a woman aged 30 to 39 with COVID-19, enrolled during active disease. The rearrangement joins TRBV27 to TRBJ1-5, with D possibly TRBD1 on 6 matching bases. The sample taken for sequencing was peripheral blood. CDR3 residues: CASSLSVQGSNQPQHF. In nucleotides, the CDR3 is TGTGCCAGCAGTTTATCGGTACAGGGAAGCAATCAGCCCCAGCATTTT.